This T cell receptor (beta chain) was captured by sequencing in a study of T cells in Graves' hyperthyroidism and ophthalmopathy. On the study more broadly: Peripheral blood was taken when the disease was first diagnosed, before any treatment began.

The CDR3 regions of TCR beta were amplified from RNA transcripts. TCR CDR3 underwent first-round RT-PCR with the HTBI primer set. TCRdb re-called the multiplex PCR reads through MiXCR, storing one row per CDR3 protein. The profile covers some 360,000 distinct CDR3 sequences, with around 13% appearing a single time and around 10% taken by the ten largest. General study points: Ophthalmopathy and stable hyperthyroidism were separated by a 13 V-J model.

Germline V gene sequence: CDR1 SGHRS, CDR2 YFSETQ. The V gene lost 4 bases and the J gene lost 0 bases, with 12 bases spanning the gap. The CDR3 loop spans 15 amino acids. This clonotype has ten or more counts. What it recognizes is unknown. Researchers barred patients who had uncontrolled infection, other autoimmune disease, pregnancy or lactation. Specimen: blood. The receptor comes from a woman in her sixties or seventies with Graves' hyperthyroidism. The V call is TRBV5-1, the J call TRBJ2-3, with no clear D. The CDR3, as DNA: TGCGCCAGCAGCCCGGTGGGCGTCAGCACAGATACGCAGTATTTT. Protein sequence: CASSPVGVSTDTQYF.